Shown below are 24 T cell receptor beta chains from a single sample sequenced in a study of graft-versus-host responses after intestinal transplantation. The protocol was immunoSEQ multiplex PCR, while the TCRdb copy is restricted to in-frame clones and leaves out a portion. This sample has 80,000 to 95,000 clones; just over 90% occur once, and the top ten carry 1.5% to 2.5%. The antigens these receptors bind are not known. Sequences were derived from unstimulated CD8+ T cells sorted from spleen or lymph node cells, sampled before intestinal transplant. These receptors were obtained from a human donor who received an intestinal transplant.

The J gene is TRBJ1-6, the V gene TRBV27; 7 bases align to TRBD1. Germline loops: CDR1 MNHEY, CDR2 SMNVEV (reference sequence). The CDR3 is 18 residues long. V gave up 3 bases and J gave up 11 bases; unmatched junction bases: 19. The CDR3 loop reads CASSFLVVRTGDFAPLHF. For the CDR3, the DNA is TGTGCCAGCAGTTTTCTTGTCGTAAGGACAGGAGATTTTGCACCCCTCCACTTT.

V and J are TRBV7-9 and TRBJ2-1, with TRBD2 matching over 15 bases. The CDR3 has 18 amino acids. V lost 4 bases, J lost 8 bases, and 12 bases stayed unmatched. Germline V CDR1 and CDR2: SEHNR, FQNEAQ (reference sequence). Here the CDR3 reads CASSSRTSGGAVLDEQFF. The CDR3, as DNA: TGTGCCAGCAGCTCACGGACTAGCGGGGGGGCCGTGTTGGATGAGCAGTTCTTC.

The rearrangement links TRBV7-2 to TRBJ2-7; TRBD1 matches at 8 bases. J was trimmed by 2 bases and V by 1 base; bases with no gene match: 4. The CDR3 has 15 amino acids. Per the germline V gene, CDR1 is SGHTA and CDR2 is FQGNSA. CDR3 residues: CASSLELQGAYEQYF. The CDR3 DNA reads TGTGCCAGCAGCTTAGAGCTACAGGGGGCCTACGAGCAGTACTTC.

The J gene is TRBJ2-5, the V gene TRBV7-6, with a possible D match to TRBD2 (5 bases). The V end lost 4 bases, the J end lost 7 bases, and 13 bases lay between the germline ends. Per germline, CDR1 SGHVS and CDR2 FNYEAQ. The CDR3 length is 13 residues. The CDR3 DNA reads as TGTGCCAGCAGCTCCAAGTACCGGGGGACCCAGTACTTC. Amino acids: CASSSKYRGTQYF. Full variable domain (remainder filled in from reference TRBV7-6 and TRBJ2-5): GAGVSQSPRYKVTKRGQDVALRCDPISGHVSLYWYRQALGQGPEFLTYFNYEAQQDKSGLPNDRFSAERPEGSISTLTIQRTEQRDSAMYRCASSSKYRGTQYFGPGTRLLVL.

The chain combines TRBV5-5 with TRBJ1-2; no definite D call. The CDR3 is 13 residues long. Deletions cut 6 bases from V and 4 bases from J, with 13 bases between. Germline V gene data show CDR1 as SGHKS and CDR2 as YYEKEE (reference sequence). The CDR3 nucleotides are TGTGCCAGCACAGAGGGTATGGGCTATGGCTACACCTTC. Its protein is CASTEGMGYGYTF. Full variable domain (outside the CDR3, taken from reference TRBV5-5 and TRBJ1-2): DAGVTQSPTHLIKTRGQQVTLRCSPISGHKSVSWYQQVLGQGPQFIFQYYEKEERGRGNFPDRFSARQFPNYSSELNVNALLLGDSALYLCASTEGMGYGYTFGSGTRLTVV.

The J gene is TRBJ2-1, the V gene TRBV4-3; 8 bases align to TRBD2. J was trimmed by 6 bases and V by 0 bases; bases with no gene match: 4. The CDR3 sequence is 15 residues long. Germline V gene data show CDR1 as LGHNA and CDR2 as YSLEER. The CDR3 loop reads CASSQDGTSGNEQFF. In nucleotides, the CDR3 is TGCGCCAGCAGCCAAGATGGAACTAGCGGCAATGAGCAGTTCTTC.

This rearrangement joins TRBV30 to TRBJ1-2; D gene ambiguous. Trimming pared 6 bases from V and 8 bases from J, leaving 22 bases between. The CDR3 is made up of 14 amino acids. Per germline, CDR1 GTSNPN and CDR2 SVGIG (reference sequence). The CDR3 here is CACPGGRGGGGYTF. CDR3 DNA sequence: TGTGCCTGCCCTGGCGGTCGGGGAGGAGGGGGCTACACCTTC.

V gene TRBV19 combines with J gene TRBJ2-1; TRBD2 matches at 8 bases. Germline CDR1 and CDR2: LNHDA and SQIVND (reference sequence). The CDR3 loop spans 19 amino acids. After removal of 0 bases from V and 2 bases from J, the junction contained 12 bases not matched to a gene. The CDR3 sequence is CASSIEGTRLRWAYNEQFF. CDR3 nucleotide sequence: TGTGCCAGTAGTATAGAAGGGACTAGGTTAAGGTGGGCCTACAATGAGCAGTTCTTC.

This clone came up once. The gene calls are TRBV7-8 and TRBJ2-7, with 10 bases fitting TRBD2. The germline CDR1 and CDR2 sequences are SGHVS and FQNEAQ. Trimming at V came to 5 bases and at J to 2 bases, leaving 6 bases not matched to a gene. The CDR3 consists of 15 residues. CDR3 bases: TGTGCCAGCAGCATTAGCGGGGGGACAACCTACGAGCAGTACTTC. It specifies CASSISGGTTYEQYF. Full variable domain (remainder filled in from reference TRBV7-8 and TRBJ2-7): GAGVSQSPRYKVAKRGQDVALRCDPISGHVSLFWYQQALGQGPEFLTYFQNEAQLDKSGLPSDRFFAERPEGSVSTLKIQRTQQEDSAVYLCASSISGGTTYEQYFGPGTRLTVT.

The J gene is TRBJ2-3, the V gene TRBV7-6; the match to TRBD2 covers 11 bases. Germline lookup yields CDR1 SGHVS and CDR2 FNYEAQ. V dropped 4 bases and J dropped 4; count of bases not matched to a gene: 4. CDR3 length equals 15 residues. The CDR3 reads CASSSGTSGSDTQYF. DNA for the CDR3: TGTGCCAGCAGCTCCGGGACTAGCGGATCAGATACGCAGTATTTT.

The chain's CDR3 is CASSEEQDRYYEQYF. The CDR3 DNA follows: TGTGCCAGCAGTGAAGAGCAGGACAGATACTACGAGCAGTACTTC. This chain uses TRBV2 with TRBJ2-7; D possibly corresponds to TRBD1 (6 bases). The germline CDR1 and CDR2 sequences are SNHLY and FYNNEI. The ends were cut back, 1 base at V and 3 bases at J, with 13 bases in the middle. This CDR3 has 15 amino acids.

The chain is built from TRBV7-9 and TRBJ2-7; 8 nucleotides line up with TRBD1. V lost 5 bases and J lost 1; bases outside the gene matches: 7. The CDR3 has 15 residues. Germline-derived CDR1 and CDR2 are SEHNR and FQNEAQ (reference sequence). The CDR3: CASSPTGGKSYEQYF. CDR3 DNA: TGTGCCAGCAGCCCTACAGGGGGTAAGTCCTACGAGCAGTACTTC.

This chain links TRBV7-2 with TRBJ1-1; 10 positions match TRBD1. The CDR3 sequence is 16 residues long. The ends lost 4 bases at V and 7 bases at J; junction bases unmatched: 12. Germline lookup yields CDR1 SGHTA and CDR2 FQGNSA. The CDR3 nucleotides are TGTGCCAGCAGCTCAACACCGGGACAGGGGATAATTGAAGCTTTCTTT. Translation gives CASSSTPGQGIIEAFF.

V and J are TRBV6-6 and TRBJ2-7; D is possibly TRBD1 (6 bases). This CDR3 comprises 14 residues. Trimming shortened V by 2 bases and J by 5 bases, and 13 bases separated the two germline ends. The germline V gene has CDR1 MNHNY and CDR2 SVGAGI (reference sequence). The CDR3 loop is CASSYRHRENEQYF. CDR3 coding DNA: TGTGCCAGCAGTTACCGTCACAGGGAAAACGAGCAGTACTTC.

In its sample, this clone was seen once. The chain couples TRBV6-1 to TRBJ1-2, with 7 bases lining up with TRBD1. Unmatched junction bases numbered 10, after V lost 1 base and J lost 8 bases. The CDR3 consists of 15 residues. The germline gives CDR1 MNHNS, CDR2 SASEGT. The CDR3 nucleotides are TGTGCCAGCAGTGAAGAGGGCAGGGGGATCAAGGGCTACACCTTC. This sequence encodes CASSEEGRGIKGYTF.

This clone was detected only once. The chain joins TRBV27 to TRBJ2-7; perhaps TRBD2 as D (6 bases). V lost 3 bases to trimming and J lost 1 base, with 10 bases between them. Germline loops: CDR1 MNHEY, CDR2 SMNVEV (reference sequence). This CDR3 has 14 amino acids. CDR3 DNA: TGTGCCAGCAGTTTTCGGGCGGGGTCCTACGAGCAGTACTTC. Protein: CASSFRAGSYEQYF.

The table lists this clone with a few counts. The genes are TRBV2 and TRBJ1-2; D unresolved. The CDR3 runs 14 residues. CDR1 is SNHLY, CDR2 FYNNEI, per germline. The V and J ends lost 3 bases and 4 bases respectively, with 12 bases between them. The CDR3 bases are TGTGCCAGCAGTGAGCGGCATCGGATCTATGGCTACACCTTC. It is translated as CASSERHRIYGYTF.

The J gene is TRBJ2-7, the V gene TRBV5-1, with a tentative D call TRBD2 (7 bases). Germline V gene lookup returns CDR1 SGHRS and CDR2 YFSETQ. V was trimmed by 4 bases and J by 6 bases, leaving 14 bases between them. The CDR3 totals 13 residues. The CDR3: CASSLGGQSEQYF. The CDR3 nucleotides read TGCGCCAGCAGCCTCGGGGGGCAGAGCGAGCAGTACTTC.

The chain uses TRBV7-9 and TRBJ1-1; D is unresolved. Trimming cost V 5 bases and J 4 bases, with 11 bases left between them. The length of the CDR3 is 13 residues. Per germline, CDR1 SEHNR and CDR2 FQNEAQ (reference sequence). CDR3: CASSPAGSTEAFF. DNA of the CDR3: TGTGCCAGCAGCCCGGCGGGGTCCACTGAAGCTTTCTTT.

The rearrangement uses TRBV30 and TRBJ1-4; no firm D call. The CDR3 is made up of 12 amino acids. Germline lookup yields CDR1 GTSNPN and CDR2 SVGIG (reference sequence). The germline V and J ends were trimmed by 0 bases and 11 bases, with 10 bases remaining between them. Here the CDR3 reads CAWSVEVGKLFF. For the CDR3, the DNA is TGTGCCTGGAGTGTGGAGGTCGGGAAACTGTTTTTT.

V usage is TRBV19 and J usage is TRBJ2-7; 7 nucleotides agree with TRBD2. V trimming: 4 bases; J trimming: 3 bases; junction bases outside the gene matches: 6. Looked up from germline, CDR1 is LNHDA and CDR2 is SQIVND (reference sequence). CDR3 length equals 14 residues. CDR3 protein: CASSRSGEYYEQYF. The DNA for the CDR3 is TGTGCCAGTAGTAGAAGCGGGGAGTACTACGAGCAGTACTTC.

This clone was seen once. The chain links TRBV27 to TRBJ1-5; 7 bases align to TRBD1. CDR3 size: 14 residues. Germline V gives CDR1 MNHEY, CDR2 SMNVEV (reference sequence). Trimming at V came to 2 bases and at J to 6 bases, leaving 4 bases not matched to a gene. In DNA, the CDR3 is TGTGCCAGCAGTTTAAAGGGGGCATTTCAGCCCCAGCATTTT. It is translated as CASSLKGAFQPQHF.

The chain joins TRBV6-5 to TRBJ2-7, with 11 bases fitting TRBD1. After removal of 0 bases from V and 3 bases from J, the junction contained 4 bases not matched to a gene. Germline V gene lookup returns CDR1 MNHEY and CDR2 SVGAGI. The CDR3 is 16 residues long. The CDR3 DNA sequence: TGTGCCAGCAGTTACTCCGTGGACAGGGGGCACTACGAGCAGTACTTC. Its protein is CASSYSVDRGHYEQYF.

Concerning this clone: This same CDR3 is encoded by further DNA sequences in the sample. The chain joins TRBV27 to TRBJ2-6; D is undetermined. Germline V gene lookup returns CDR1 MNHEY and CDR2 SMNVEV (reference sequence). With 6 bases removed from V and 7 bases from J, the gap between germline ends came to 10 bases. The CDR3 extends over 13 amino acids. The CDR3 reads CASSSLGANVLTF. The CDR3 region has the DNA TGTGCCAGCAGCTCGCTAGGTGCCAACGTCCTGACTTTC.